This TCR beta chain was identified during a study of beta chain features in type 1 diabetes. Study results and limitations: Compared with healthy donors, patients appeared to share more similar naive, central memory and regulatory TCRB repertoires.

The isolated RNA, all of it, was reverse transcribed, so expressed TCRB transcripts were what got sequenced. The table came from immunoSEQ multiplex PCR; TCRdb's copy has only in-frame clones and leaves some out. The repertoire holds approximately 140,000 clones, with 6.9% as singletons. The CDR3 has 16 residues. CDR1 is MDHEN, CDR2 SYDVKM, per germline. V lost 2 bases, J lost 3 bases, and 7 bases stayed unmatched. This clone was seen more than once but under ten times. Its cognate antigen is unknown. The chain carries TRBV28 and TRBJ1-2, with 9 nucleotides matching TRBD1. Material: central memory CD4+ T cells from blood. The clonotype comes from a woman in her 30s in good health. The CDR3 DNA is TGTGCCAGCAGTTTAGGAGGGACAGGGTCTTACTATGGCTACACCTTC. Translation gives CASSLGGTGSYYGYTF.